These T cell receptor beta chains were read from a single sample in a study of T cells in Graves' hyperthyroidism and ophthalmopathy. TCRdb reanalysed the multiplex PCR reads using MiXCR and keeps one entry per CDR3 protein. In the table there are 20,000 to 30,000 distinct CDR3 sequences, approximately 54% of which are singletons. Sequenced: blood. Receptors originate from a woman aged 40 to 55 with Graves' hyperthyroidism that later progressed to Graves' ophthalmopathy. The CDR3 runs from the conserved cysteine through the conserved F or W. A D gene is named only where the DNA matches it firmly. Part of the rows lack a size; the others show once, few, many or a class for expanded clones.

d_gene	v_gene	j_gene	abundance	CDR3nt	CDR3aa
TRBD2	TRBV7-8	TRBJ2-1	few	TGTGCCAGCAGCTATAGCGGGTATGCAACGGATGAGCAGTTCTTC	CASSYSGYATDEQFF
-	TRBV6-5	TRBJ1-3	once	TGTGCCAGCAGTAGGGACACACTCCCTTCCGAAAGAAACACCATATATTTT	CASSRDTLPSERNTIYF
TRBD1	TRBV6-6	TRBJ1-6	-	TGTGCCAGCTCCAAAGGGGGCGGCTCCTATAATTCACCCCTCCACTTT	CASSKGGGSYNSPLHF
-	TRBV6-1	TRBJ1-2	-	TGTGCCAGCAGTGTAGGAGATATCTCCTTC	CASSVGDISF
-	TRBV6-1	TRBJ2-2	many	TGTGCCAGCATCCCCGGGAGTCCCACCGGGGAGCTGTTTTTT	CASIPGSPTGELFF
TRBD2	TRBV20-1	TRBJ2-3	-	TGCAGTTCTCCGGGCCTAGCGGGAGATACAGATACGCAGTATTTT	CSSPGLAGDTDTQYF
-	TRBV19	TRBJ1-4	once	TGTGCCAGTAGTATAGATGGACGGACCCTGAGGGGTGAAAAACTGTTTTTT	CASSIDGRTLRGEKLFF
-	TRBV2	TRBJ2-3	medium-sized	TGTGCCAGCAGTGTAGCTACAGATACGCAGTATTTT	CASSVATDTQYF
-	TRBV6-6	TRBJ1-5	-	TGTGCCAGCAGTACGTCAAGGGGGGCGAGCAATCAGCCCCAGCATTTT	CASSTSRGASNQPQHF
-	TRBV6-1	TRBJ2-7	once	TGTGCCAGCACCCAGGGGAGCGGAGCCTACGAGCAGTACTTC	CASTQGSGAYEQYF
-	TRBV29-1	TRBJ2-3	-	TGCAGCGTTGAAAGGGACCGGGACTGGGGGGCAGATACGCAGTATTTT	CSVERDRDWGADTQYF
TRBD2	TRBV6-6	TRBJ2-7	-	TGTGCCAGCAGTCACCTAGCGGGAGCCTCCGAGCAGTACTTC	CASSHLAGASEQYF
TRBD2	TRBV10-3	TRBJ2-3	-	TGTGCCATACGGGACTACTTATCTAGCACAGATACGCAGTATTTT	CAIRDYLSSTDTQYF
TRBD1	TRBV29-1	TRBJ1-5	-	TGCAGCGGTAAATTACAGGGGGAGAATCAGCCCCAGCATTTT	CSGKLQGENQPQHF
TRBD2	TRBV7-2	TRBJ2-5	-	TGTGCCAGCAGCCTCCAGACTAGCGCGGCGGAGACCCAGTACTTC	CASSLQTSAAETQYF
TRBD1	TRBV7-6	TRBJ2-3	once	TGTGCCAGCAGCCTCCGGGGACAGGGGTTGGGAGATACGCAGTATTTT	CASSLRGQGLGDTQYF
TRBD2	TRBV25-1	TRBJ2-7	few	TGTGCCAGCAGTTCTAAAACCACCCCACTAGCGGGAGGGCCGAGGGAGCAGTACTTC	CASSSKTTPLAGGPREQYF
-	TRBV6-2/TRBV6-3	TRBJ2-5	many	TGTGCCAGCCGTCACCGGACATATCAAGAGACCCAGTACTTC	CASRHRTYQETQYF
TRBD2	TRBV12-3/TRBV12-4	TRBJ2-7	many	TGTGCCAGCAGTGGAGTCGGCGGGAGAAGGTACGAGCAGTACTTC	CASSGVGGRRYEQYF
TRBD1	TRBV4-1	TRBJ1-4	many	TGCGCCAGCAGCCGCCAGGGGGCTAATGAAAAACTGTTTTTT	CASSRQGANEKLFF
TRBD2	TRBV5-6	TRBJ2-1	-	TGTGCCAGCAGCATACGGACTAGCGGGATCTACAATGAGCAGTTCTTC	CASSIRTSGIYNEQFF
TRBD2	TRBV24-1	TRBJ2-3	-	TGTGCCACCAGTAAGACTAGCGGGAGACCAGATACGCAGTATTTT	CATSKTSGRPDTQYF
TRBD2	TRBV7-9	TRBJ2-5	-	TGTGCCAGCAGCCAACGACTAGCGGGAGCGGAGACCCAGTACTTC	CASSQRLAGAETQYF
-	TRBV5-1	TRBJ2-2	-	TGCGCCAGCAGCCTGGCCGGGACCAACGCCGGGGAGCTGTTTTTT	CASSLAGTNAGELFF
TRBD1	TRBV20-1	TRBJ2-7	-	TGCAGTGCCCGCACTCAGACAGGGTGGGTCCACGAGCAGTACTTC	CSARTQTGWVHEQYF
-	TRBV6-4	TRBJ1-1	many	TGTGCCAGCAGTGACGGACCGAACACTGAAGCTTTCTTT	CASSDGPNTEAFF
-	TRBV15	TRBJ2-5	medium-sized	TGTGCCACCAGCAGATTTGGGGGGGAGACCCAGTACTTC	CATSRFGGETQYF
-	TRBV15	TRBJ2-7	few	TGTGCCACCAGCAGCTTGGAAGGGATCTACGAGCAGTACTTC	CATSSLEGIYEQYF
TRBD2	TRBV24-1	TRBJ2-2	medium-sized	TGTGCCACCAGTGGGACTAGCGACACCGGGGAGCTGTTTTTT	CATSGTSDTGELFF
TRBD2	TRBV24-1	TRBJ2-1	-	TGTGCCACCAGTGATTTCCTAGCGGGAGCCAATGAGCAGTTCTTC	CATSDFLAGANEQFF
-	TRBV20-1	TRBJ2-7	-	TGCAGTGCTAGAGACTTCCAGGCAGCCTACGAGCAGTACTTC	CSARDFQAAYEQYF
-	TRBV7-9	TRBJ2-3	-	TGTGCCAGCAGGGGCACAGATACGCAGTATTTT	CASRGTDTQYF
-	TRBV6-6	TRBJ2-7	few	TGTGCCAGCAGCATTATACAGACCTACGAGCAGTACTTC	CASSIIQTYEQYF
-	TRBV20-1	TRBJ1-2	-	TGCAGTGCACGGGGAGCACTCTACTATGGCTACACCTTC	CSARGALYYGYTF
TRBD2	TRBV20-1	TRBJ2-1	medium-sized	TGCAGTGCTGTCGGGACTAGCGCGTACAATGAGCAGTTCTTC	CSAVGTSAYNEQFF
TRBD2	TRBV5-1	TRBJ2-1	-	TGCGCCAGCAGCTTCGCAACTAGCGCGGGCACCTACAATGAGCAGTTCTTC	CASSFATSAGTYNEQFF
-	TRBV11-3	TRBJ2-7	many	TGTGCCAGCAGCTCTGGGAGCTCCTACGAGCAGTACTTC	CASSSGSSYEQYF
TRBD2	TRBV6-1	TRBJ2-7	many	TGTGCCAGCAGTGTACTAGCGGGAGAAGGCTCCTACGAGCAGTACTTC	CASSVLAGEGSYEQYF
-	TRBV7-3	TRBJ1-5	-	TGTGCCAGCAGCCCAGTGGGGGGGTATCAGCCCCAGCATTTT	CASSPVGGYQPQHF
-	TRBV19	TRBJ1-5	-	TGTGCCAACCTGGACACTCGAGGGTATAGCAATCAGCCCCAGCATTTT	CANLDTRGYSNQPQHF
TRBD2	TRBV7-9	TRBJ2-7	medium-sized	TGTGCCAGCAGCTTATGGGGAGGGCGGGAGGTCGCGTACTTC	CASSLWGGREVAYF
-	TRBV2	TRBJ2-2	-	TGTGCCAGCAGTGAGAGTGGGACACGCCAACTGTTTTTT	CASSESGTRQLFF
-	TRBV29-1	TRBJ2-7	-	TGCAGGGCTGAAGACAAGACGAACTTGACTAGGGGGGACTACGAGCAGTACTTC	CRAEDKTNLTRGDYEQYF
-	TRBV29-1	TRBJ2-7	few	TGCAGCGTAGATGAGGGTATCGACGAGCAGTACTTC	CSVDEGIDEQYF
-	TRBV9	TRBJ2-3	few	TGTGCCAGCAGCGTAGTTGTTTCAGATACGCAGTATTTT	CASSVVVSDTQYF